These 13 T cell receptor beta chains came from one sample sequenced in a study of Graves' ophthalmopathy and Graves' hyperthyroidism. RNA transcripts provided the template for amplifying TCR beta CDR3 regions. The workflow started with a first-round RT-PCR run with HTBI primers and then moved on to a second-round multiplex PCR. TCRdb ran MiXCR on the multiplex PCR reads and lists one entry per CDR3 protein. This sample has about 220,000 distinct CDR3 sequences, with around a fifth found just once. Sequenced material: peripheral blood. The receptors originated from a woman aged 45 to 65 with Graves' ophthalmopathy.

This clonotype came up a few times. The rearrangement joins TRBV24-1 to TRBJ2-5, with 13 bases aligning to TRBD2. CDR1 and CDR2 (germline): KGHDR, SFDVKD. This CDR3 has 17 residues. V shed 7 bases, J shed 4 bases, and the junction held 11 bases outside the gene matches. The CDR3 sequence is CATSDGLAGASRETQYF. DNA for the CDR3: TGTGCCACCAGCGACGGACTAGCGGGAGCTTCAAGAGAGACCCAGTACTTC.

This clonotype was seen only a few times. The chain carries TRBV3-1 and TRBJ2-2; 7 nucleotides line up with TRBD2. The V segment lost 2 bases and the J segment 5 bases; nucleotides outside the gene matches: 2. The CDR3 is 14 residues long. Germline CDR1 is LGHDT and CDR2 is YNNKEL (reference sequence). CDR3 in DNA: TGTGCCAGCAGCCAAAGCGGGAAGACCGGGGAGCTGTTTTTT. Amino acid sequence: CASSQSGKTGELFF.

This clonotype was seen many times. V and J are TRBV12-3 or TRBV12-4 and TRBJ1-5; unclear D gene. With 2 bases removed from V and 4 bases from J, the gap between germline ends came to 9 bases. The CDR3 length is 14 residues. CDR3: CASSLRGINQPQHF. The CDR3 DNA follows: TGTGCCAGCAGTTTAAGAGGGATTAATCAGCCCCAGCATTTT.

This clonotype was detected many times. This chain joins TRBV30 and TRBJ2-7, with 10 bases lining up with TRBD1. The V and J ends lost 1 base and 4 bases, in that order; junction bases with no gene match: 4. CDR3 length equals 14 residues. Germline CDR1 is GTSNPN and CDR2 is SVGIG (reference sequence). Here the CDR3 reads CAWSGWDRGYEQYF. CDR3 coding DNA: TGTGCCTGGAGTGGGTGGGACAGGGGATACGAGCAGTACTTC.

In its sample, this clonotype was seen many times. The rearrangement links TRBV30 to TRBJ1-3; D remains ambiguous. The CDR3 spans 13 residues. Germline V gives CDR1 GTSNPN, CDR2 SVGIG (reference sequence). V dropped 4 bases and J dropped 0 bases, with 7 bases sitting between them. CDR3 protein: CAWTPLSGNTIYF. The CDR3 region has the DNA TGTGCCTGGACTCCCCTCTCTGGAAACACCATATATTTT.

This clonotype was recorded many times. The chain recombines TRBV25-1 with TRBJ2-7, with D unresolved. Trimming stripped 6 bases from V and 6 bases from J, with 12 bases between. Germline V CDR1 and CDR2: MGHDK, SYGVNS. This CDR3 spans 12 amino acids. The CDR3 loop reads CASRDGALEQYF. CDR3 nucleotides: TGTGCCAGCAGGGATGGAGCACTCGAGCAGTACTTC.

This clonotype was observed at least ten times. The chain couples TRBV4-1 to TRBJ2-5, with 12 bases identical to TRBD1. CDR1 is MGHRA, CDR2 YSYEKL, per germline. Trimming at V came to 1 base and at J to 9 bases, leaving 9 bases not matched to a gene. CDR3 length: 16 amino acids. The CDR3 DNA sequence: TGCGCCAGCAGCCAAGTCTTGGGACAGGGGGCTGGGGCCCAGTACTTC. This translates into CASSQVLGQGAGAQYF.

This clonotype came up many times. The V gene is TRBV28, the J gene TRBJ2-7, with TRBD2 identical over 7 bases. Unmatched junction bases numbered 10, after V lost 2 bases and J lost 0 bases. The CDR3 has 17 amino acids. CDR1 is MDHEN, CDR2 SYDVKM, per germline. The CDR3 spells CASSLKLSGPSSYEQYF. CDR3 sequence (DNA): TGTGCCAGCAGTTTAAAACTTAGCGGGCCTAGCTCCTACGAGCAGTACTTC. The full variable domain, completed using reference TRBV28 and TRBJ2-7, is DVKVTQSSRYLVKRTGEKVFLECVQDMDHENMFWYRQDPGLGLRLIYFSYDVKMKEKGDIPEGYSVSREKKERFSLILESASTNQTSMYLCASSLKLSGPSSYEQYFGPGTRLTVT.

This clonotype was observed many times. The chain links TRBV11-2 to TRBJ1-2; weak D call: TRBD1 (5 bases). Germline CDR1 reads SGHAT; CDR2 reads FQNNGV. The CDR3 runs 15 residues. V lost 0 bases, J lost 4 bases, and 12 bases lay in between. This CDR3 is CASSLEEGWGYGYTF. In nucleotides, the CDR3 is TGTGCCAGCAGCTTAGAGGAGGGGTGGGGCTATGGCTACACCTTC.

This clonotype was counted ten times or more. The chain uses TRBV6-5 and TRBJ1-1; 8 bases fit TRBD1. Germline V CDR1 and CDR2: MNHEY, SVGAGI. Unmatched junction bases numbered 11, after V lost 0 bases and J lost 5 bases. The CDR3 loop spans 17 amino acids. This CDR3 reads CASSYSIFTGGFTEAFF. CDR3 DNA sequence: TGTGCCAGCAGTTACTCGATTTTTACAGGGGGATTTACTGAAGCTTTCTTT.

The table lists this clonotype with many counts. V gene TRBV28 combines with J gene TRBJ1-3; 7 bases fit TRBD1. The ends lost 8 bases at V and 0 bases at J; junction bases unmatched: 7. This CDR3 comprises 15 residues. The germline V gene encodes CDR1 MDHEN and CDR2 SYDVKM. CDR3 DNA sequence: TGTGCCAGCGGATTAGACAGGGCCTCTGGAAACACCATATATTTT. Translated, it gives CASGLDRASGNTIYF.

Ten or more counts support this clonotype. In DNA, the CDR3 is TGTGCCAGCAGCTTAGGTGGGGGCCTCACCGGGGAGCTGTTTTTT. Its protein is CASSLGGGLTGELFF. The rearrangement links TRBV7-6 to TRBJ2-2; D may be TRBD1 (6 bases). V lost 1 base to trimming and J lost 4 bases, with 10 bases between them. Germline lookup yields CDR1 SGHVS and CDR2 FNYEAQ. The CDR3 has 15 residues.

This clonotype was observed at least ten times. The V and J genes are TRBV24-1 and TRBJ1-1; D might be TRBD1 (5 bases). Germline loops: CDR1 KGHDR, CDR2 SFDVKD. CDR3 length: 13 amino acids. The CDR3 is CATKDPGGTEAFF. In nucleotides, the CDR3 is TGTGCTACAAAGGACCCGGGGGGCACTGAAGCTTTCTTT.